This note documents a single T cell receptor beta chain sequence. This specimen belongs to a study of cytomegalovirus exposure and HLA in healthy donors. The V end was cut by 4 bases, the J end by 3 bases, with 10 bases between. This CDR3 contains 13 residues. The germline V gene encodes CDR1 SGDLS and CDR2 YYNGEE. PCR amplification relied on 60 Vbeta primers (plus 13 Jbeta primers). Method: immunoSEQ multiplex PCR; TCRdb's copy keeps in-frame clones and lacks some. This sample has about 92,000 clones, with around 70% found just once. V gene TRBV9 combines with J gene TRBJ2-5; D is uncertain. The sequenced material came from PBMCs. This TCR was sampled from a man aged 45 to 65 in good health and CMV-seronegative. The CDR3 DNA reads as TGTGCCAGCAGCCCGAGAATCGAAGAGACCCAGTACTTC. It is translated as CASSPRIEETQYF.